The rows below give T cell receptor beta chains drawn from one sample of a study of blood T cell repertoires in COVID-19. Libraries were prepared by immunoSEQ multiplex PCR; TCRdb keeps only in-frame clonotypes and omits some of them. Here the sample spans some 110,000 clones, approximately 84% being singletons. Sample: peripheral blood. All receptors come from a man in his forties with acute or convalescent COVID-19. Both conserved end residues are part of each CDR3. Fields, in order: J gene, clone size, V gene, D gene, CDR3 DNA, CDR3 protein. A D gene is named only where the DNA matches it firmly. For some rows the clone size is stated as once, few or many, or as a class when expanded; others skip it.

>TRBJ1-1|-|TRBV5-4|-
TGTGCCAGCAGGCCTACCACGGGGGGTGGAACTGAAGCTTTCTTT
CASRPTTGGGTEAFF
>TRBJ1-6|-|TRBV11-2|-
TGTGCCAGCAGCTCCTCAACCCTCAGCTCCTATAATTCACCCCTCCACTTT
CASSSSTLSSYNSPLHF
>TRBJ2-3|-|TRBV5-1|-
TGCGCCAGCAGCTTAGGGACTAGCACAGATACGCAGTATTTT
CASSLGTSTDTQYF
>TRBJ2-3|-|TRBV7-2|TRBD1
TGTGCCAGCAGTTTGAAGTTCCGGGACAGGGGAACAGATACGCAGTATTTT
CASSLKFRDRGTDTQYF
>TRBJ2-1|once|TRBV29-1|-
TGCAGCGTCATTATAGGAGGTGGCTCCTACAATGAGCAGTTCTTC
CSVIIGGGSYNEQFF
>TRBJ1-5|-|TRBV27|-
TGTGCCAGCAGTCCCTGGGGGGGGAATAGCAATCAGCCCCAGCATTTT
CASSPWGGNSNQPQHF
>TRBJ2-2|-|TRBV7-2|-
TGTGCCAGCAGCCCGCCGACAAGTCCCACCGGGGAGCTGTTTTTT
CASSPPTSPTGELFF
>TRBJ2-1|-|TRBV24-1|-
TGTGCCACCAGTGATCTCCGGGGGAGCAATGAGCAGTTCTTC
CATSDLRGSNEQFF
>TRBJ2-4|-|TRBV5-1|TRBD1
TGCGCCAGCAGCTTGAATGGACAGGGCATGGCCAAAAACATTCAGTACTTC
CASSLNGQGMAKNIQYF
>TRBJ2-7|-|TRBV5-5|-
TGTGCCAGCAGCTTGGGTGTGCGGAGTGGGTACGAGCAGTACTTC
CASSLGVRSGYEQYF
>TRBJ2-1|-|TRBV3-1/TRBV3-2|TRBD2
TGTGCCAGCAGCGCGGGACTAGCGGCCTCTGAGCAGTTCTTC
CASSAGLAASEQFF
>TRBJ2-5|-|TRBV5-1|-
TGCGCCAGCAGCTTGGAGGGACAAGGGGTAGAGACCCAGTACTTC
CASSLEGQGVETQYF
>TRBJ2-3|-|TRBV5-1|-
TGCGCCAGCAGCTTGGCGGGTACGCAGTATTTT
CASSLAGTQYF
>TRBJ2-5|-|TRBV15|-
TGTGCCACCCGCTTGGGGGCTCAAGAGACCCAGTACTTC
CATRLGAQETQYF
>TRBJ2-5|-|TRBV7-2|-
TGTGCCAGCAGCTTCCGCCAGTTCGGGGGGACCCAGTACTTC
CASSFRQFGGTQYF
>TRBJ1-5|-|TRBV6-5|TRBD1
TGTGCCAGCAGCCGGGACAGCGGCAATCAGCCCCAGCATTTT
CASSRDSGNQPQHF
>TRBJ2-1|-|TRBV24-1|TRBD2
TGTGCCACCAGTGATCCGGGACTAGTATCGGCTGAGCAGTTCTTC
CATSDPGLVSAEQFF
>TRBJ2-1|-|TRBV6-4|TRBD2
TGTGCCAGCAGTGTACTAGCGGGGGGTGGTGAGCAGTTCTTC
CASSVLAGGGEQFF
>TRBJ1-1|-|TRBV12-3/TRBV12-4|TRBD1
TGTGCCAGCACCCTGGACAGGGGTAAAAAAGCTTTCTTT
CASTLDRGKKAFF
>TRBJ1-2|-|TRBV7-8|-
TGTGCCAGCAGCTTAGGCCCCCGGGGGGCGAACTATGGCTACACCTTC
CASSLGPRGANYGYTF
>TRBJ2-3|-|TRBV24-1|-
TGTGCCACCAGTGATCCGTCCGGGATTGGTACGCAGTATTTT
CATSDPSGIGTQYF
>TRBJ2-1|-|TRBV6-2/TRBV6-3|-
TGTGCCAGCAGTTACAAGGGGGGGCCACCAAATGAGCAGTTCTTC
CASSYKGGPPNEQFF
>TRBJ2-1|-|TRBV2|TRBD2
TGTGCCGAAAATTTCGGGACTAGCCAGTTCTTC
CAENFGTSQFF
>TRBJ2-5|-|TRBV2|TRBD2
TGTGCCAGCAGTACTAGCGGGGGGGCCTTGGGAGAGACCCAGTACTTC
CASSTSGGALGETQYF
>TRBJ1-1|once|TRBV10-3|-
TGTGCCATCGGGGGCTGGAACACTGAAGCTTTCTTT
CAIGGWNTEAFF
>TRBJ2-2|-|TRBV28|TRBD2
TGTGCCAGCAGTTTAAGGGGCGTCCGGACTAGTAACACCGGGGAGCTGTTTTTT
CASSLRGVRTSNTGELFF
>TRBJ2-7|-|TRBV30|-
TGTGCCTGGAGTGTAGGGGGTTGGGAGCAGTACTTC
CAWSVGGWEQYF
>TRBJ1-2|-|TRBV21-1|-
TGTGCCAGCACTCCGTTAGGGGTGGGCTATGGCTACACCTTC
CASTPLGVGYGYTF
>TRBJ2-3|-|TRBV5-6|TRBD2
TGTGCCAGCAGCCTCCACCCGTCGGGGGGTCACACAGATACGCAGTATTTT
CASSLHPSGGHTDTQYF
>TRBJ2-3|-|TRBV6-5|TRBD2
TGTGCCAGCAGCTTAGCGGGAGGGGGCGATACGCAGTATTTT
CASSLAGGGDTQYF
>TRBJ1-2|-|TRBV18|-
TGTGCCAGCTCACCACAGATTGAGAGGGCTGGCTACACCTTC
CASSPQIERAGYTF
>TRBJ2-5|-|TRBV7-8|TRBD1
TGTGCCAGCAGCACACAGGGGTTTAGGCAAGAGACCCAGTACTTC
CASSTQGFRQETQYF
>TRBJ1-5|-|TRBV28|-
TGTGCCAGCAGGACAGGTGGTTTTCCCCAGCATTTT
CASRTGGFPQHF
>TRBJ1-5|-|TRBV2|TRBD1
TGTGCCAGCAGTTGGACAGGGGCCAACAATCAGCCCCAGCATTTT
CASSWTGANNQPQHF
>TRBJ2-1|once|TRBV7-9|TRBD2
TGTGCCAGCAGCACCACTAGCGGGGAGTACAATGAGCAGTTCTTC
CASSTTSGEYNEQFF
>TRBJ2-4|-|TRBV4-2|-
TGTGCCAGCACCCAGGGTGGCGGGGGCAAAGGAGACATTCAGTACTTC
CASTQGGGGKGDIQYF